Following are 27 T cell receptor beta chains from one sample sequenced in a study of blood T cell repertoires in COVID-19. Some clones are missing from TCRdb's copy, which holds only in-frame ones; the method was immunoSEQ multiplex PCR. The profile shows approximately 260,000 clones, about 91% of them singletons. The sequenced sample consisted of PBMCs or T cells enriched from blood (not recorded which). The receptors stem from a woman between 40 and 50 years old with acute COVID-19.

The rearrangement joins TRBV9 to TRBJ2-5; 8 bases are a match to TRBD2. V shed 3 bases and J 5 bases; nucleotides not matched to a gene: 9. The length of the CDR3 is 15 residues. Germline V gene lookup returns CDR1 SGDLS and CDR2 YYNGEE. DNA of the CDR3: TGTGCCAGCAGCGCCCGTGGAGCGGGAGTTGAGACCCAGTACTTC. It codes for CASSARGAGVETQYF.

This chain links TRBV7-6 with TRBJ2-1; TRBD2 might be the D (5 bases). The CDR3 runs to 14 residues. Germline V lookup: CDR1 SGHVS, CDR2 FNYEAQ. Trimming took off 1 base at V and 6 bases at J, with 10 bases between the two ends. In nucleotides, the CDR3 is TGTGCCAGCAGCTTAGGTGGGAGAGGCAATGAGCAGTTCTTC. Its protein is CASSLGGRGNEQFF.

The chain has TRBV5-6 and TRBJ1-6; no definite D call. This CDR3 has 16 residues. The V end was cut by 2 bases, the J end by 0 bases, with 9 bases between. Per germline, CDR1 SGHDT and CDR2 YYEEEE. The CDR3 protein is CASSFQATSYNSPLHF. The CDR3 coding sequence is TGTGCCAGCAGCTTCCAGGCCACCTCCTATAATTCACCCCTCCACTTT.

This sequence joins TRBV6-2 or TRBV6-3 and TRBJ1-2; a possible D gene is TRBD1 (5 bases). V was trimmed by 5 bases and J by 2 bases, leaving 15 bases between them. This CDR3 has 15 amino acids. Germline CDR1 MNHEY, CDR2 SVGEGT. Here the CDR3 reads CASSPRVRSNYGYTF. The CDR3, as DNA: TGTGCCAGCAGTCCCAGGGTCAGGTCCAACTATGGCTACACCTTC.

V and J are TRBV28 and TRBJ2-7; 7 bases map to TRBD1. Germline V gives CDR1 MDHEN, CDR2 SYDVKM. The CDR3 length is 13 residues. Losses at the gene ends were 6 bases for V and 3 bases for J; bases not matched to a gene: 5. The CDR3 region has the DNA TGTGCCAGCAGGACCCGGGACAGCTACGAGCAGTACGTC. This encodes CASRTRDSYEQYV.

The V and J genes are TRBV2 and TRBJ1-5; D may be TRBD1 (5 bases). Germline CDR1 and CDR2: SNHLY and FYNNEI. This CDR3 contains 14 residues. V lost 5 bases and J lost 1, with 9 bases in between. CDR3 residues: CASSPTESNQPQHF. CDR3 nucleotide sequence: TGTGCCAGCAGTCCGACAGAAAGCAATCAGCCCCAGCATTTT. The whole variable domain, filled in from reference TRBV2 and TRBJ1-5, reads EPEVTQTPSHQVTQMGQEVILRCVPISNHLYFYWYRQILGQKVEFLVSFYNNEISEKSEIFDDQFSVERPDGSNFTLKIRSTKLEDSAMYFCASSPTESNQPQHFGDGTRLSIL.

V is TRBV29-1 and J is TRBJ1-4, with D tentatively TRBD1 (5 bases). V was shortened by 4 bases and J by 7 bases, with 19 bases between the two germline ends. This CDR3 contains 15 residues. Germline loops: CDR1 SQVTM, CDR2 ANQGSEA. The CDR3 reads CSVAIGGSGGEKLFF. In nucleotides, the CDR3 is TGCAGCGTTGCGATTGGGGGGAGTGGTGGTGAAAAACTGTTTTTT.

The CDR3 is CASSLRHGLADTSYEQYF. The CDR3 coding sequence is TGTGCCAGCAGCCTCCGCCATGGGCTAGCGGATACCTCCTACGAGCAGTACTTC. The chain recombines TRBV4-2 with TRBJ2-7; 7 nucleotides agree with TRBD2. The CDR3 consists of 18 residues. Looked up from germline, CDR1 is LGHNA and CDR2 is YNFKEQ. The J segment lost 0 bases and the V segment lost 4 bases, leaving 15 bases of the junction unmatched.

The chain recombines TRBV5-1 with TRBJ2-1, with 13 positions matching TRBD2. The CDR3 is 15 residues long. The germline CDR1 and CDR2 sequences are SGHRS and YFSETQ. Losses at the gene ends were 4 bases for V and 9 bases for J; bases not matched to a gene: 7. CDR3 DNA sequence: TGCGCCAGCAGCGAAAGACTAGCGGGAGGAGGTGAGCAGTTCTTC. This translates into CASSERLAGGGEQFF. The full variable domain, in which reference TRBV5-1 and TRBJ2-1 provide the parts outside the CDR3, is KAGVTQTPRYLIKTRGQQVTLSCSPISGHRSVSWYQQTPGQGLQFLFEYFSETQRNKGNFPGRFSGRQFSNSRSEMNVSTLELGDSALYLCASSERLAGGGEQFFGPGTRLTVL.

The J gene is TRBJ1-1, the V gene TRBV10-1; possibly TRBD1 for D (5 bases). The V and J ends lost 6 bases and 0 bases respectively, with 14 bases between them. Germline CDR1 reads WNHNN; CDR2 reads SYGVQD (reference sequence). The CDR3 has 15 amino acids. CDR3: CASSPRVGVNTEAFF. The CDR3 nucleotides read TGCGCCAGCAGCCCTCGGGTAGGGGTGAACACTGAAGCTTTCTTT.

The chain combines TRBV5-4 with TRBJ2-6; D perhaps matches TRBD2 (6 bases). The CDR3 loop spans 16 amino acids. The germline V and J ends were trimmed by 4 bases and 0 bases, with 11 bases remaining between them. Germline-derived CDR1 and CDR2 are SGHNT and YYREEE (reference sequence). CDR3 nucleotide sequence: TGTGCCAGCAGCCGGGAGACAGACTCTGGGGCCAACGTCCTGACTTTC. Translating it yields CASSRETDSGANVLTF.

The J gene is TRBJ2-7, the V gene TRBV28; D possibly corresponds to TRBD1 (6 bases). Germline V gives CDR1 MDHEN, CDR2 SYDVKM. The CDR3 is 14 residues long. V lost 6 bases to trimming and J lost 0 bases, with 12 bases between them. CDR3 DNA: TGTGCCAGCAGCACACAGGGTATCTCCTACGAGCAGTACTTC. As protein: CASSTQGISYEQYF.

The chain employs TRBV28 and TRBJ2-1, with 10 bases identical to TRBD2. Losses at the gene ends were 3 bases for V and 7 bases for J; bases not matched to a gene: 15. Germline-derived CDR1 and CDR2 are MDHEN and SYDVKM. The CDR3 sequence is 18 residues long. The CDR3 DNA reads TGTGCCAGCAGTTTCTTCCAGTCGCTTCTAGCGGGAGAGAATGAGCAGTTCTTC. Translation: CASSFFQSLLAGENEQFF.

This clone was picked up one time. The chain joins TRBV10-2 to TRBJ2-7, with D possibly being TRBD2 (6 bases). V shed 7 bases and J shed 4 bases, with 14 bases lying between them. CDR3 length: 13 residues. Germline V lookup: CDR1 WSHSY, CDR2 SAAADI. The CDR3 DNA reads TGCGCCAGCACCCGAAGGGCGGGATACGAGCAGTACTTC. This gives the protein CASTRRAGYEQYF.

The DNA for the CDR3 is TGTGCCAGTTACGGTGAGGATAATCAGCCCCAGCATTTT. Amino acid sequence: CASYGEDNQPQHF. This chain uses TRBV12-3 or TRBV12-4 with TRBJ1-5; no reliable D call. The CDR3 contains 13 residues. V lost 9 bases to trimming and J lost 4 bases, with 13 bases between them.

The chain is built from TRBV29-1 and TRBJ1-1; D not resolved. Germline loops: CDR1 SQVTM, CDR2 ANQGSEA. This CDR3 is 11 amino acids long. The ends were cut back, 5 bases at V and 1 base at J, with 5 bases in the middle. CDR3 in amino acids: CSVSGNTEAFF. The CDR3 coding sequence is TGCAGCGTTTCCGGGAACACTGAAGCTTTCTTT. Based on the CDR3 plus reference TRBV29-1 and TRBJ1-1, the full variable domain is SAVISQKPSRDICQRGTSLTIQCQVDSQVTMMFWYRQQPGQSLTLIATANQGSEATYESGFVIDKFPISRPNLTFSTLTVSNMSPEDSSIYLCSVSGNTEAFFGQGTRLTVV.

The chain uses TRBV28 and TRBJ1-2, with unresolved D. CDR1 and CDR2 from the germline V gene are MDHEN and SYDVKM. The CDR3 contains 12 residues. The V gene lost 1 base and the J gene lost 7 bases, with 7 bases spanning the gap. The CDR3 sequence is CASSLSSGGYTF. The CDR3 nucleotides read TGTGCCAGCAGTTTATCCAGTGGTGGCTACACCTTC.

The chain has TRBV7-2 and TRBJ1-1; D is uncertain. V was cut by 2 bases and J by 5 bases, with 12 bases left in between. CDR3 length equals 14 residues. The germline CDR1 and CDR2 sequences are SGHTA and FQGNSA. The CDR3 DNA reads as TGTGCCAGCAGCTTAACCGGGGTAGGGACTGAAGCTTTCTTT. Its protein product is CASSLTGVGTEAFF.

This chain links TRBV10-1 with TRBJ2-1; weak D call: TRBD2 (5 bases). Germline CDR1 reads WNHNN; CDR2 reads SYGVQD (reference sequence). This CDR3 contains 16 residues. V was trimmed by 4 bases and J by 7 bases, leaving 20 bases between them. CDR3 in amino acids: CASSGAPGIVENEQFF. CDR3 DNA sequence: TGCGCCAGCAGTGGAGCTCCGGGGATAGTAGAGAATGAGCAGTTCTTC.

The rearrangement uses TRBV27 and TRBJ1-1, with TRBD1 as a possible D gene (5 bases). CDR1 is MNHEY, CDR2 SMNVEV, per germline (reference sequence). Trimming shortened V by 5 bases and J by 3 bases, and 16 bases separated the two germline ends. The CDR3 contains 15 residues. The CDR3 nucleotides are TGTGCCAGCAGTCCCTACCCCCAGGGTTACACTGAAGCTTTCTTT. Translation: CASSPYPQGYTEAFF.

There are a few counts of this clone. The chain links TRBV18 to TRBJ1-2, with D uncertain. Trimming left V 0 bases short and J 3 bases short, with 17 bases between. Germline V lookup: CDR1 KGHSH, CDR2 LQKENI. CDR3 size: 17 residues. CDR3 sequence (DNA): TGTGCCAGCTCACCACCGAATGGGAGACTTATTGACTATGGCTACACCTTC. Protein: CASSPPNGRLIDYGYTF.

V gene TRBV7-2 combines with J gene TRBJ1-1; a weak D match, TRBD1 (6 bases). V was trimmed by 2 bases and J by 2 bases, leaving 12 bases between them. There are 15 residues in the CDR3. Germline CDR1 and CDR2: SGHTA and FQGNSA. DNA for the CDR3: TGTGCCAGCAGCTTAAGGGGGGGGGTTAACACTGAAGCTTTCTTT. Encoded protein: CASSLRGGVNTEAFF.

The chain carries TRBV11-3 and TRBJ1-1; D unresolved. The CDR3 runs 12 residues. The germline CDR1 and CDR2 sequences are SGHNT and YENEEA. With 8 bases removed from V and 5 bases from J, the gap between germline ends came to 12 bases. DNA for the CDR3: TGTGCCAGCTGTCTACGGAGGACTGAAGCTTTCTTT. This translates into CASCLRRTEAFF.

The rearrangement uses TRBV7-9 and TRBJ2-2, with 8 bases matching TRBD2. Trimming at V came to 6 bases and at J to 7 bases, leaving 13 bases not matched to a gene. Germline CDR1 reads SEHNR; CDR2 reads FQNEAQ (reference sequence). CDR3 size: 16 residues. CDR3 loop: CASRQTREGPGGELFF. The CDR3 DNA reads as TGTGCCAGCAGACAAACCCGGGAGGGCCCGGGCGGGGAGCTGTTTTTT.

CDR3 sequence reads: CASSLGSGDEQYF. The CDR3 DNA sequence: TGCGCCAGCAGCCTGGGTAGCGGGGACGAGCAGTACTTC. V usage is TRBV5-1 and J usage is TRBJ2-7, with 8 bases that match TRBD2. Germline CDR1 SGHRS, CDR2 YFSETQ. Trimming removed 4 bases from V and 5 bases from J; junction bases left unmatched: 5. The CDR3 is 13 amino acids.

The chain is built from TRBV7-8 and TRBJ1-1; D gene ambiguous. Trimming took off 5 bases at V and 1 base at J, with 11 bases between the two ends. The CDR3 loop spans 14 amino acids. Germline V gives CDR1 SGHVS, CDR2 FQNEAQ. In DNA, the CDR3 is TGTGCCAGCAGCAGTCGGGTAGGGAACACTGAAGCTTTCTTT. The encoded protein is CASSSRVGNTEAFF.

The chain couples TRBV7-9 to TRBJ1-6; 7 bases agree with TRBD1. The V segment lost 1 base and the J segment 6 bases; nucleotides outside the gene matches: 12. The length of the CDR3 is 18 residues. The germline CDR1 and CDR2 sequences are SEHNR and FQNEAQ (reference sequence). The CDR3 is CASSLEGGDSVSNSPLHF. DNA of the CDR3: TGTGCCAGCAGCTTAGAAGGGGGCGATTCTGTGTCTAATTCACCCCTCCACTTT.